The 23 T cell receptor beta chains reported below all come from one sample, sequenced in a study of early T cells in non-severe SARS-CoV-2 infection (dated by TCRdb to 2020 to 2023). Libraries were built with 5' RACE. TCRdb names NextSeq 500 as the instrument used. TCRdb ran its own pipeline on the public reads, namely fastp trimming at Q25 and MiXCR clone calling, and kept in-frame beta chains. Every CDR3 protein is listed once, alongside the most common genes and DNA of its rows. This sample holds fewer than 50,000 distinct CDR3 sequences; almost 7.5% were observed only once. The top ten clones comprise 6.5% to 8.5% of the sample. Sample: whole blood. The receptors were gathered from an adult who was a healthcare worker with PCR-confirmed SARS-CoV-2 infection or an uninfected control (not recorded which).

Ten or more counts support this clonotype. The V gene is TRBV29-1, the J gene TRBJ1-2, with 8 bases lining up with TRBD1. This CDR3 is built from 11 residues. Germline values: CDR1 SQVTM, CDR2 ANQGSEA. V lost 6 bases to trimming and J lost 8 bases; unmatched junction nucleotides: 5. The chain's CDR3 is CSVTGEGGYTF. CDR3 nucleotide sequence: TGCAGCGTGACAGGGGAAGGGGGCTACACCTTC.

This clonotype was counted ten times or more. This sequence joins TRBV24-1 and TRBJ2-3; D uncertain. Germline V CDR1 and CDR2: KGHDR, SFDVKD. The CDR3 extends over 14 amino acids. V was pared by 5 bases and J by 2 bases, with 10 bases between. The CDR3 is CATSGAPNTDTQYF. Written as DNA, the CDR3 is TGTGCCACCAGTGGGGCGCCAAACACAGATACGCAGTATTTT.

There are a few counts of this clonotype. This CDR3 is CASSQRDGTSYEQYF. The CDR3 DNA follows: TGCGCCAGCAGCCAGAGGGACGGGACCTCCTACGAGCAGTACTTC. V gene TRBV4-3 combines with J gene TRBJ2-7, with D perhaps matching TRBD1 or TRBD2 (5 bases each). The CDR3 has 15 amino acids. Germline CDR1 reads LGHNA; CDR2 reads YSLEER. V was pared by 3 bases and J by 0 bases, with 12 bases between.

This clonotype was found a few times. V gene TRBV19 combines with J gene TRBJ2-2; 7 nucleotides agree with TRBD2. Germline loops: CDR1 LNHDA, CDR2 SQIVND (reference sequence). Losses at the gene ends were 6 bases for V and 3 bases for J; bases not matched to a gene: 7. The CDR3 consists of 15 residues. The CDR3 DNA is TGTGCCAGTAGGAGGACTAGGATTTACACCGGGGAGCTGTTTTTT. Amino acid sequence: CASRRTRIYTGELFF.

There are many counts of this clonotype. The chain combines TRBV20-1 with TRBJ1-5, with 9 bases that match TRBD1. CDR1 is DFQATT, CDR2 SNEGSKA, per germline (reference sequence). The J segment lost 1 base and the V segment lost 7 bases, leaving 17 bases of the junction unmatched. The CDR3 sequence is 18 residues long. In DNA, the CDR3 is TGCAGTGGGAATTCCGGGACAGGGCGTTCGTCAAGCAATCAGCCCCAGCATTTT. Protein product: CSGNSGTGRSSSNQPQHF.

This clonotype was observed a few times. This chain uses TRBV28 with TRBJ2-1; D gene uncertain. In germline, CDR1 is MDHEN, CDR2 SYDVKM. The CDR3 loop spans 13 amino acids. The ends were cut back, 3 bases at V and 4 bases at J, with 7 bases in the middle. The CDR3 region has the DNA TGTGCCAGCAGTTTCCAGCCTTACAATGAGCAGTTCTTC. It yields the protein CASSFQPYNEQFF. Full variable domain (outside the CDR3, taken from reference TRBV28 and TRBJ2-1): DVKVTQSSRYLVKRTGEKVFLECVQDMDHENMFWYRQDPGLGLRLIYFSYDVKMKEKGDIPEGYSVSREKKERFSLILESASTNQTSMYLCASSFQPYNEQFFGPGTRLTVL.

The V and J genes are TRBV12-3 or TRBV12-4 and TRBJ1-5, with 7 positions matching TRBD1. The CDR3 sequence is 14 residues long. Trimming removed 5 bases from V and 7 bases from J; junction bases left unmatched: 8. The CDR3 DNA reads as TGTGCCAGCAGTAAGGACAGGTTCTGGCAGCCCCAGCATTTT. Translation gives CASSKDRFWQPQHF.

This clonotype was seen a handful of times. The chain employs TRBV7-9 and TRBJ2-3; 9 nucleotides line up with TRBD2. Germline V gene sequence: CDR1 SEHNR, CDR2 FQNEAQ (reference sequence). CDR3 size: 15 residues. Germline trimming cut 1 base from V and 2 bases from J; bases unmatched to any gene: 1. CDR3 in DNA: TGTGCCAGCAGCTTAGGGACTAGCGACACAGATACGCAGTATTTT. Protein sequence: CASSLGTSDTDTQYF.

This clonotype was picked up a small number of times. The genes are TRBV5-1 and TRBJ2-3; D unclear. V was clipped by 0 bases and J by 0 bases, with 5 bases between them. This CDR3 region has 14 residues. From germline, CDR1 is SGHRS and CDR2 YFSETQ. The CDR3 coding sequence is TGCGCCAGCAGCTTGGATACTAGCACAGATACGCAGTATTTT. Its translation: CASSLDTSTDTQYF.

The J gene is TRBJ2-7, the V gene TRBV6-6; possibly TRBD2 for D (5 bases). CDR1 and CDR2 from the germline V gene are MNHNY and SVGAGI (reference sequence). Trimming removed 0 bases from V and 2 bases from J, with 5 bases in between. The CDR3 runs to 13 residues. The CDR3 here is CASSYSGTYEQYF. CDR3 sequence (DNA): TGTGCCAGCAGTTACTCCGGGACCTACGAGCAGTACTTC.

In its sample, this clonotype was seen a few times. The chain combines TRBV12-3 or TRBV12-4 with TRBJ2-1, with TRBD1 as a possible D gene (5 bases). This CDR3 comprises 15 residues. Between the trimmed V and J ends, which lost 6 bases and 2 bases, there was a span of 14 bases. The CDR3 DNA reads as TGTGCCAGCAGCAAAGAAGGGGTCACCTACAATGAGCAGTTCTTC. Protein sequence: CASSKEGVTYNEQFF.

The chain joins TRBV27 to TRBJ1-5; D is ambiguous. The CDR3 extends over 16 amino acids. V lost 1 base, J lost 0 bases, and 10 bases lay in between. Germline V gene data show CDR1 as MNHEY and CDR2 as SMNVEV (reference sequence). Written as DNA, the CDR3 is TGTGCCAGCAGTTTATATGGGCCGGTTAGCAATCAGCCCCAGCATTTT. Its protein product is CASSLYGPVSNQPQHF.

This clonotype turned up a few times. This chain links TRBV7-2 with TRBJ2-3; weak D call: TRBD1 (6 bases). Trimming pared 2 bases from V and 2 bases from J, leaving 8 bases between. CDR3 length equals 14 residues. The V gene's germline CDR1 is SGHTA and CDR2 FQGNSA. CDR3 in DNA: TGTGCCAGCAGCTTATGGACAGACACAGATACGCAGTATTTT. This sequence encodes CASSLWTDTDTQYF.

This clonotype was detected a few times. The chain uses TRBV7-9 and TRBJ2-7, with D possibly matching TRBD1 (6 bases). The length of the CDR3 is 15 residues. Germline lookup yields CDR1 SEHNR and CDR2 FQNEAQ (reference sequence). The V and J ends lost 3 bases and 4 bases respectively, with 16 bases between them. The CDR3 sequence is CASSFGRGMFYEQYF. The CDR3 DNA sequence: TGTGCCAGCAGCTTCGGCAGGGGAATGTTTTACGAGCAGTACTTC.

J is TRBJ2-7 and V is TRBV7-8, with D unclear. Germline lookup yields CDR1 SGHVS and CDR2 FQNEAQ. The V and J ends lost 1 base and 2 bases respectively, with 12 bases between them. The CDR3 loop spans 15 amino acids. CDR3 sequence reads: CASSLGIVDTYEQYF. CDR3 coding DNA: TGTGCCAGCAGCTTAGGTATTGTCGATACCTACGAGCAGTACTTC.

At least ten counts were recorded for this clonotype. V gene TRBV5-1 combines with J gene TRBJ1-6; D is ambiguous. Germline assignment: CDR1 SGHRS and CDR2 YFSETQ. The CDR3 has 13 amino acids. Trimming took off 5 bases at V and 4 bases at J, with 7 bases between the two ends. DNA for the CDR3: TGCGCCAGCAGTTCGTCTTATAATTCACCCCTCCACTTT. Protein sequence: CASSSSYNSPLHF. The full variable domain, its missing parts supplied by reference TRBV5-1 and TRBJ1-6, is KAGVTQTPRYLIKTRGQQVTLSCSPISGHRSVSWYQQTPGQGLQFLFEYFSETQRNKGNFPGRFSGRQFSNSRSEMNVSTLELGDSALYLCASSSSYNSPLHFGNGTRLTVT.

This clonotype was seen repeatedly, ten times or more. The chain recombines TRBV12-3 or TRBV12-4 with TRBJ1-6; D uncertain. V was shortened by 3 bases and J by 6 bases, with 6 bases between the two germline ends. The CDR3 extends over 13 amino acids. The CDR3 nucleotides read TGTGCCAGCAGTTTTCCGTTTAATTCACCCCTCCACTTT. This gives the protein CASSFPFNSPLHF.

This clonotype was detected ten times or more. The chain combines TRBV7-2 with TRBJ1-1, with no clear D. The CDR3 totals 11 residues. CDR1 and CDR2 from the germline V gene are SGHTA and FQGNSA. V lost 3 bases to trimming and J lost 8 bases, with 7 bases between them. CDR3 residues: CASSFPIEAFF. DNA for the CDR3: TGTGCCAGCAGCTTCCCGATAGAAGCTTTCTTT.

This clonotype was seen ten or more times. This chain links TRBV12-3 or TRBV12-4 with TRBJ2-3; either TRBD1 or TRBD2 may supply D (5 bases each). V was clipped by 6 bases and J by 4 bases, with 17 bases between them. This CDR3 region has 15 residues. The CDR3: CASSSRDAAADTQYF. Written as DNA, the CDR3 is TGTGCCAGCAGCTCCCGGGACGCGGCCGCAGATACGCAGTATTTT.

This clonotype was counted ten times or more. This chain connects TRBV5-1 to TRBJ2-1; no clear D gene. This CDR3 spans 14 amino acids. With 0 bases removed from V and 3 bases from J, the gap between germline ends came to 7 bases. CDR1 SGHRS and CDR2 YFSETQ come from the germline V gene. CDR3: CASSLEQYYNEQFF. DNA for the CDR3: TGCGCCAGCAGCTTGGAGCAGTACTACAATGAGCAGTTCTTC.

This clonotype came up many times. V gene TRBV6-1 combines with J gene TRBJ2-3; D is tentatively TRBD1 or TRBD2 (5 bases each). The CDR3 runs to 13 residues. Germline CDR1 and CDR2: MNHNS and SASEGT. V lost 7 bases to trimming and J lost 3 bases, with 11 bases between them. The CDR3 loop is CASIRGVTDTQYF. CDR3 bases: TGTGCCAGCATCAGAGGGGTTACAGATACGCAGTATTTT.

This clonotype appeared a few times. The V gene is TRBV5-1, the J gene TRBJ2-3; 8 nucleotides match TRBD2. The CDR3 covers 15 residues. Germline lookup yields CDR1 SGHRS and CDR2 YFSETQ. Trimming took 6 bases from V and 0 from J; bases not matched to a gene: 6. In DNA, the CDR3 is TGCGCCAGCACCACGGCGGGGGGCAGCACAGATACGCAGTATTTT. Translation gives CASTTAGGSTDTQYF.

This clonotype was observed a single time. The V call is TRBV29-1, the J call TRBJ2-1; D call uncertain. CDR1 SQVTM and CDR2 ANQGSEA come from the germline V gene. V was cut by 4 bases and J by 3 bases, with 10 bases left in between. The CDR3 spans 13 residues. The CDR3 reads CSVVGNDYNEQFF. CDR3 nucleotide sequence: TGCAGCGTTGTAGGTAACGACTACAATGAGCAGTTCTTC.